Listed below are T cell receptor beta chains from one sample, sequenced in a study of blood T cell repertoires in COVID-19. Generated by immunoSEQ multiplex PCR, the TCRdb table keeps only in-frame clones and is missing some. The repertoire consists of tens of thousands of clones, with roughly 96% occurring once and the leading ten covering almost 4.5%. Sequencing was performed on peripheral blood. The receptors were sampled from a human donor with active COVID-19. The donor label of this sample is uncertain. Each CDR3 is given with its conserved first and last residue. A D gene is named only where the DNA matches it firmly. Not every row has a clone size; where given, it reads once, few, many or a size class.

V gene	clone size	D gene	J gene	CDR3 protein	CDR3 DNA
TRBV5-1	once	-	TRBJ2-1	CASSLGDSGGINEQFF	TGCGCCAGCAGCTTGGGGGACAGCGGGGGTATCAATGAGCAGTTCTTC
TRBV5-8	-	-	TRBJ2-1	CASSLADSGRYNEQFF	TGTGCCAGCAGCTTGGCCGATTCCGGTAGATACAATGAGCAGTTCTTC
TRBV2	-	TRBD1	TRBJ2-3	CASSKGQGGTDTQYF	TGTGCCAGCAGTAAGGGACAGGGGGGCACAGATACGCAGTATTTT
TRBV6-5	-	-	TRBJ1-1	CASSTLTRGTEAFF	TGTGCCAGCAGTACCCTAACCCGAGGCACTGAAGCTTTCTTT
TRBV2	-	-	TRBJ1-4	CASSEIWLRTFATNEKLFF	TGTGCCAGCAGCGAAATATGGCTACGGACTTTTGCAACTAATGAAAAACTGTTTTTT
TRBV7-9	-	-	TRBJ1-5	CASSLQGQGQPQHF	TGTGCCAGCAGCTTACAGGGGCAAGGTCAGCCCCAGCATTTT
TRBV2	-	TRBD2	TRBJ2-1	CASRTSGGALSEQFF	TGTGCCAGCAGGACTAGCGGGGGGGCCTTGAGTGAGCAGTTCTTC
TRBV6-5	-	-	TRBJ2-7	CASGRGDTVTYEQYF	TGTGCCAGTGGGAGAGGGGACACAGTCACCTACGAGCAGTACTTC
TRBV27	-	TRBD2	TRBJ2-7	CASLWGGEQYF	TGTGCCAGCCTCTGGGGGGGGGAGCAGTACTTC
TRBV5-1	-	TRBD2	TRBJ2-3	CASSLAGGGTDTQYF	TGCGCCAGCAGCTTAGCGGGAGGGGGCACAGATACGCAGTATTTT
TRBV3-1/TRBV3-2	-	TRBD1	TRBJ2-7	CASSQGQGPYEQYF	TGTGCCAGCAGCCAAGGACAGGGGCCCTACGAGCAGTACTTC
TRBV6-4	-	TRBD2	TRBJ2-3	CASSRLAGGPTDTQYF	TGTGCCAGCAGTCGGCTAGCGGGGGGGCCGACAGATACGCAGTATTTT
TRBV9	-	TRBD2	TRBJ2-1	CASSVASGHYNEQFF	TGTGCCAGCAGCGTAGCTAGCGGCCACTACAATGAGCAGTTCTTC
TRBV11-3	-	-	TRBJ2-1	CASSGLGEQFF	TGTGCCAGCAGTGGGCTTGGCGAGCAGTTCTTC
TRBV9	-	-	TRBJ2-3	CASSAATGLTYTDTQYF	TGTGCCAGCAGCGCAGCGACGGGACTCACATACACAGATACGCAGTATTTT
TRBV3-1/TRBV3-2	-	TRBD2	TRBJ2-7	CASSQGGGTGSLQLAGGPYEQYF	TGTGCCAGCAGCCAAGGCGGCGGGACAGGTTCCCTACAACTAGCGGGAGGGCCCTACGAGCAGTACTTC
TRBV6-7	-	TRBD2	TRBJ2-2	CASESGRGYTGELFF	TGTGCCAGCGAGAGCGGGAGGGGTTACACCGGGGAGCTGTTTTTT
TRBV9	-	-	TRBJ2-7	CASSPTAQGNYEQYF	TGTGCCAGCAGCCCCACGGCTCAGGGGAACTACGAGCAGTACTTC
TRBV7-9	-	TRBD2	TRBJ2-5	CASSSRRAGGETQYF	TGTGCCAGCAGCTCCCGACGGGCGGGAGGGGAGACCCAGTACTTC
TRBV6-1	once	-	TRBJ2-5	CASSELAGKQETQYF	TGTGCCAGCAGTGAATTGGCAGGGAAACAAGAGACCCAGTACTTC
TRBV5-5	-	-	TRBJ2-7	CASRNPLNSYEQYF	TGTGCCAGCAGGAATCCCCTAAATTCCTACGAGCAGTACTTC
TRBV11-1	-	-	TRBJ1-6	CASSLSPENSPLHF	TGTGCCAGCAGCTTAAGCCCTGAGAATTCACCCCTCCACTTT
TRBV9	-	-	TRBJ2-5	CASSVLQETQYF	TGTGCCAGCAGCGTCCTCCAAGAGACCCAGTACTTC
TRBV3-1/TRBV3-2	-	-	TRBJ1-1	CTSRMTENTEAFF	TGTACCAGCAGAATGACAGAGAACACTGAAGCTTTCTTT
TRBV29-1	-	-	TRBJ1-4	CSVEPRGYREKLFF	TGCAGCGTTGAACCCAGGGGTTATAGGGAAAAACTGTTTTTT
TRBV27	-	-	TRBJ2-1	CASSPPDSPYNEQFF	TGTGCCAGCAGCCCCCCGGACAGCCCCTACAATGAGCAGTTCTTC
TRBV11-2	-	TRBD1	TRBJ1-1	CASSLSAGGFLAEAFF	TGTGCCAGCAGCTTATCGGCAGGGGGGTTCTTGGCTGAAGCTTTCTTT
TRBV24-1	-	TRBD1	TRBJ2-5	CATSEGQGFGLPETQYF	TGTGCCACCAGTGAGGGACAGGGTTTTGGCCTTCCCGAGACCCAGTACTTC
TRBV19	-	TRBD2	TRBJ2-2	CASSSQRTSGTMNTGELFF	TGTGCCAGTAGTTCCCAACGGACTAGCGGGACGATGAACACCGGGGAGCTGTTTTTT
TRBV18	-	TRBD2	TRBJ2-3	CASSPLASGRTDTQYF	TGTGCCAGCTCACCACTGGCTAGCGGGCGCACAGATACGCAGTATTTT
TRBV6-5	-	TRBD1	TRBJ2-7	CASKTRRTGHYEQYF	TGTGCCAGCAAAACCCGACGGACAGGCCACTACGAGCAGTACTTC